Here is one T cell receptor beta chain with its context. Its antigen is not identified. This sample was included in a study of lymphopenia after photon versus proton radiotherapy. TCRdb's copy holds only in-frame clones and misses some; the assay was immunoSEQ multiplex PCR. The table lists approximately 7,200 clones, approximately 90% of them singletons. Unmatched junction bases numbered 13, after V lost 9 bases and J lost 5 bases. CDR1 and CDR2 from the germline V gene are LNHDA and SQIVND (reference sequence). The CDR3 consists of 14 residues. Study findings and constraints: A bigger post-nadir fall in TCR diversity correlated inversely with survival time in deceased patients. After lymphocyte nadir, photon-treated repertoires showed oligoclonal expansion, especially CD8+ Temra. Relative stability marked proton patients; photon patients lost diversity and naive cells.

The TCR was taken from a woman aged 70-85 years with pancreatic cancer. This specimen was peripheral blood, taken from a patient treated with photon-based radiotherapy. This sequence joins TRBV19 and TRBJ2-7; 7 positions match TRBD1. CDR3 in amino acids: CASGKRQGFHEQYF. DNA of the CDR3: TGTGCCAGCGGTAAAAGACAGGGTTTCCACGAGCAGTACTTC.